This TCR beta chain stems from a study of cytomegalovirus exposure and HLA in healthy donors. Study-wide points: Presence/absence analyses treated sequencing depth as roughly uniform across donors.

PCR employed 60 Vbeta and 13 Jbeta primers. Libraries were prepared by immunoSEQ multiplex PCR; TCRdb keeps only in-frame clonotypes and omits some of them. The sample has roughly 130,000 clones, 70% to 80% seen once. Germline V gene data show CDR1 as LNHDA and CDR2 as SQIVND (reference sequence). Trimming took off 5 bases at V and 1 base at J, with 11 bases between the two ends. The CDR3 runs 14 residues. Remarks on this clone: Its target is not known.

This receptor was identified in a man aged 18 to 30 in good health and CMV-seronegative. Sequencing was performed on PBMCs. The chain combines TRBV19 with TRBJ1-2; D gene ambiguous. The CDR3 is CASSYSPSNYGYTF. CDR3 nucleotide sequence: TGTGCCAGTAGTTATTCGCCCAGTAACTATGGCTACACCTTC.